This paragraph covers one T cell receptor beta chain sequence. No antigen is known for it. Clones were read by immunoSEQ multiplex PCR, and TCRdb kept only the in-frame ones, dropping some. The repertoire holds about 27,000 clones, 65% to 85% seen once, with roughly 3.7% in the top ten. This specimen belongs to a study of radiotherapy plus CTLA-4 blockade in lung cancer. Points from the study as a whole: Radiotherapy plus ipilimumab was followed by expansion in blood of tumor-derived TCR clones.

The ends were cut back, 5 bases at V and 0 bases at J, with 14 bases in the middle. Germline lookup yields CDR1 KGHSH and CDR2 LQKENI. The CDR3 runs to 16 residues. The clonotype was recovered from a human donor with non-small cell lung cancer who had stable disease on radiotherapy plus ipilimumab. V gene TRBV18 combines with J gene TRBJ1-3; tentatively, D is TRBD1 (6 bases). The sequencing used peripheral blood, collected from a patient treated with radiotherapy plus ipilimumab. This CDR3 is CASSLRGGRSGNTIYF. CDR3 nucleotide sequence: TGTGCCAGCTCATTAAGGGGGGGCCGCTCTGGAAACACCATATATTTT.